The present T cell receptor beta chain was sequenced within a study of blood T cell repertoires in COVID-19. Study overall: Italy, Spain and the United States were the sources of the convalescent and acute COVID-19 samples. T cells, B-cell-depleted T cells, or PBMCs supplied cDNA or gDNA.

In the source study's methods: The assay estimated nucleated cells by amplifying reference gene primers. Here immunoSEQ multiplex PCR was the method, and the copy in TCRdb shows in-frame clones only, minus some. That table gives V, J and clone size, and the DNA gave D and trimming. Among 80,000 to 100,000 clones listed, 86% were seen once. This CDR3 is 17 amino acids long. J was trimmed by 8 bases and V by 5 bases; bases with no gene match: 16. Germline loops: CDR1 MNHEY, CDR2 SMNVEV (reference sequence). The sequenced sample consisted of peripheral blood. J is TRBJ2-1 and V is TRBV27, with 9 bases that match TRBD2. This clonotype was obtained from a man over 45 with acute or convalescent COVID-19. CDR3 coding DNA: TGTGCCAGCAGTGGTAGACTAGCGGCCCCCCAACACGATGAGCAGTTCTTC. Amino acids: CASSGRLAAPQHDEQFF.